The 31 T cell receptor beta chains in this list originate from one sample, sequenced in a study of blood T cell repertoires in COVID-19. The assay was immunoSEQ multiplex PCR, and TCRdb's table has in-frame clones only and misses some. The table has 450,000 or so clones, about 90% seen once. The material sequenced was peripheral blood. All receptors come from a man aged 18 to 29 with COVID-19, enrolled during active disease.

This rearrangement joins TRBV2 to TRBJ2-3; 8 nucleotides agree with TRBD2. The CDR3 is made up of 18 amino acids. Trimming took 0 bases from V and 1 from J; bases not matched to a gene: 9. The germline CDR1 and CDR2 sequences are SNHLY and FYNNEI. CDR3 nucleotide sequence: TGTGCCAGCAGTGAAGCACCCCACGGGGGGGCTGGCACAGATACGCAGTATTTT. This sequence encodes CASSEAPHGGAGTDTQYF.

V is TRBV5-5 and J is TRBJ2-1; 7 bases are shared with TRBD1. The germline gives CDR1 SGHKS, CDR2 YYEKEE (reference sequence). The ends lost 0 bases at V and 0 bases at J; junction bases unmatched: 6. There are 17 residues in the CDR3. CDR3 in amino acids: CASSLVPGGVSYNEQFF. CDR3 in DNA: TGTGCCAGCAGCTTGGTCCCAGGGGGAGTCTCCTACAATGAGCAGTTCTTC.

The CDR3 sequence is CASSLALAGSSSDTQYF. CDR3 nucleotides: TGCGCCAGCAGCTTGGCCCTAGCGGGGAGTAGCTCAGATACGCAGTATTTT. This chain joins TRBV5-1 and TRBJ2-3, with 9 bases matching TRBD2. The CDR3 loop spans 17 amino acids. V shed 0 bases, J shed 4 bases, and the junction held 9 bases outside the gene matches. Germline CDR1 reads SGHRS; CDR2 reads YFSETQ.

V and J are TRBV7-8 and TRBJ1-6; 8 bases align to TRBD1. Trimming cost V 2 bases and J 9 bases; bases outside gene matches: 6. Germline V gene sequence: CDR1 SGHVS, CDR2 FQNEAQ. The CDR3 runs to 15 residues. Written as DNA, the CDR3 is TGTGCCAGCAGCTTATTGGGACAGGTCCGTTCACCCCTCCACTTT. The encoded protein is CASSLLGQVRSPLHF.

This chain connects TRBV21-1 to TRBJ1-4. TRBV21-1 is classified as a pseudogene. The CDR3 has 15 amino acids. The CDR3 here is CASSKALGGCEKLFF. DNA for the CDR3: TGTGCCAGCAGCAAAGCGCTGGGGGGTTGTGAAAAACTGTTTTTT.

The table lists this clone with a count of one. This chain links TRBV6-5 with TRBJ1-6; D unclear. The CDR3 totals 14 residues. CDR1 is MNHEY, CDR2 SVGAGI, per germline. Deletions cut 6 bases from V and 9 bases from J, with 15 bases between. CDR3 sequence: CASSPRRDLSPLHF. Here the CDR3 DNA reads TGTGCCAGCAGCCCCAGACGGGATCTTTCACCCCTCCACTTT.

The chain combines TRBV18 with TRBJ2-5; D call uncertain. CDR1 and CDR2 (germline): KGHSH, LQKENI. The CDR3 contains 15 residues. V lost 1 base and J lost 0, with 9 bases in between. The CDR3 DNA follows: TGTGCCAGCTCACCACGAGACGGGTACCAAGAGACCCAGTACTTC. Residues: CASSPRDGYQETQYF.

The chain employs TRBV6-2 or TRBV6-3 and TRBJ1-1; TRBD1 matches 7 bases. CDR1 and CDR2 (germline): MNHEY, SVGEGT. CDR3 length equals 15 residues. The junction had 6 bases not matched to a gene; V was cut back by 2 bases and J by 3 bases. The CDR3 here is CASSYMDRRYTEAFF. The CDR3 DNA follows: TGTGCCAGCAGTTACATGGACAGGCGGTACACTGAAGCTTTCTTT.

The chain combines TRBV6-2 or TRBV6-3 with TRBJ1-3; D gene unclear. The CDR3 spans 13 residues. V lost 0 bases and J 7 bases, leaving 7 bases between the germline ends. Germline loops: CDR1 MNHEY, CDR2 SVGEGT. The CDR3 DNA reads TGTGCCAGCAGTTACTCTGGAGGGAACACCATATATTTT. Protein: CASSYSGGNTIYF.

The chain links TRBV6-5 to TRBJ2-1; D is unresolved. From germline, CDR1 is MNHEY and CDR2 SVGAGI. The CDR3 length is 15 residues. V lost 2 bases and J lost 5, with 13 bases in between. The DNA for the CDR3 is TGTGCCAGCAGTTACGGTAAAGCGTCTCACAATGAGCAGTTCTTC. Its translation: CASSYGKASHNEQFF.

The sample holds one count of this clone. The chain is built from TRBV14 and TRBJ2-5; D not certain. Germline V gene lookup returns CDR1 SGHDN and CDR2 FVKESK. The V end was cut by 0 bases, the J end by 4 bases, with 12 bases between. This CDR3 comprises 15 residues. CDR3 sequence reads: CASSQEFSNRETQYF. The CDR3 DNA reads TGTGCCAGCAGCCAAGAATTCAGTAATCGAGAGACCCAGTACTTC.

The chain couples TRBV15 to TRBJ2-3, with 7 nucleotides matching TRBD2. The V segment lost 0 bases and the J segment 3 bases; nucleotides outside the gene matches: 6. The V gene's germline CDR1 is LNHNV and CDR2 YYDKDF (reference sequence). The CDR3 extends over 16 amino acids. CDR3 loop: CATSRDRAGPTDTQYF. The DNA of the CDR3 is TGTGCCACCAGCAGAGATCGAGCGGGGCCGACAGATACGCAGTATTTT.

On this clone itself: A much bigger clone sits one base away, suggesting this may be a read error. The J gene is TRBJ2-2, the V gene TRBV3-1 (or the pseudogene TRBV3-2); D is ambiguous. The CDR3 sequence is 12 residues long. The germline V gene encodes CDR1 LGHDT and CDR2 YNNKEL (reference sequence). The V end was cut by 4 bases, the J end by 3 bases, with 3 bases between. The CDR3 sequence: CASSPYTGELFF. The CDR3 DNA reads TGTGCCAGCAGCCCTTACACCGGGGAGCTGTTTTTT.

The chain couples TRBV11-2 to TRBJ2-2, with 12 bases lining up with TRBD2. The CDR3 extends over 17 amino acids. The junction had 4 bases not matched to a gene; V was cut back by 1 base and J by 4 bases. Germline CDR1 is SGHAT and CDR2 is FQNNGV. Here the CDR3 reads CASSLGATSGGTGELFF. The CDR3 region has the DNA TGTGCCAGCAGCTTAGGGGCGACTAGCGGGGGCACCGGGGAGCTGTTTTTT. The whole variable domain, filled in from reference TRBV11-2 and TRBJ2-2, reads EAGVAQSPRYKIIEKRQSVAFWCNPISGHATLYWYQQILGQGPKLLIQFQNNGVVDDSQLPKDRFSAERLKGVDSTLKIQPAKLEDSAVYLCASSLGATSGGTGELFFGEGSRLTVL.

This clone has more than one count but fewer than ten. V is TRBV30 and J is TRBJ2-1; D unresolved. V dropped 0 bases and J dropped 9 bases, with 12 bases sitting between them. Per germline, CDR1 GTSNPN and CDR2 SVGIG (reference sequence). This CDR3 is 13 amino acids long. This CDR3 reads CAWSVLSRSEQFF. The CDR3 nucleotides are TGTGCCTGGAGTGTACTAAGTAGAAGTGAGCAGTTCTTC.

This clone has a single count. The CDR3 protein is CASSRDRDRFYEQYF. The CDR3, as DNA: TGTGCCAGCTCACGCGACCGGGACAGATTCTACGAGCAGTACTTC. J is TRBJ2-7 and V is TRBV18, with 7 bases matching TRBD1. Germline lookup yields CDR1 KGHSH and CDR2 LQKENI. The trim removed 4 bases at V and 3 bases at J, leaving 9 bases unmatched. This CDR3 has 15 amino acids.

The rearrangement links TRBV7-3 to TRBJ2-3; possibly TRBD2 for D (6 bases). Looked up from germline, CDR1 is SGHTA and CDR2 is FQGTGA. The germline V and J ends were trimmed by 3 bases and 4 bases, with 8 bases remaining between them. The CDR3 runs to 13 residues. The CDR3 here is CASSFGGSDTQYF. CDR3 DNA: TGTGCCAGCAGCTTTGGAGGGTCAGATACGCAGTATTTT.

The chain uses TRBV12-5 and TRBJ2-5, with 12 bases lining up with TRBD2. Germline CDR1 and CDR2: LGHNT and FRNRAP. Unmatched junction bases numbered 5, after V lost 2 bases and J lost 1 base. The CDR3 is 17 residues long. The CDR3 nucleotides read TGTGCTAGTGGTTTGATGGGGACTAGCGGGTTCCAAGAGACCCAGTACTTC. As protein: CASGLMGTSGFQETQYF.

This chain links TRBV6-5 with TRBJ2-6, with a weak D call TRBD2 (5 bases). Trimming shortened V by 5 bases and J by 2 bases, and 10 bases separated the two germline ends. The CDR3 length is 15 residues. CDR1 is MNHEY, CDR2 SVGAGI, per germline. In nucleotides, the CDR3 is TGTGCCAGCAGTATCGAGGGAGCTGGGGCCAACGTCCTGACTTTC. Translation: CASSIEGAGANVLTF.

The chain couples TRBV3-1 (or the pseudogene TRBV3-2) to TRBJ2-4; possible D gene TRBD2, 6 bases. Trimming took 3 bases from V and 7 from J, leaving 19 bases between them. Germline V gene lookup returns CDR1 LGHDT and CDR2 YNNKEL (reference sequence). This CDR3 comprises 16 residues. DNA for the CDR3: TGTGCCAGCAGCCAGGAGCTGGGCGGGGATCGGAACATTCAGTACTTC. It encodes CASSQELGGDRNIQYF.

A single count supports this clone. The chain couples TRBV30 to TRBJ2-5; D is perhaps TRBD1 (5 bases). V lost 5 bases and J 4 bases, leaving 8 bases between the germline ends. CDR1 is GTSNPN, CDR2 SVGIG, per germline (reference sequence). CDR3 length: 11 amino acids. In nucleotides, the CDR3 is TGTGCCTGGGCAGGGTCAGAGACCCAGTACTTC. It specifies CAWAGSETQYF. The full variable domain, completed using reference TRBV30 and TRBJ2-5, is SQTIHQWPATLVQPVGSPLSLECTVEGTSNPNLYWYRQAAGRGLQLLFYSVGIGQISSEVPQNLSASRPQDRQFILSSKKLLLSDSGFYLCAWAGSETQYFGPGTRLLVL.

J is TRBJ2-2 and V is TRBV5-4; D might be TRBD2 (6 bases). Germline CDR1 reads SGHNT; CDR2 reads YYREEE (reference sequence). Trimming took off 6 bases at V and 3 bases at J, with 12 bases between the two ends. The CDR3 extends over 14 amino acids. CDR3 DNA sequence: TGTGCCAGCACCCGGGACTCCCACACCGGGGAGCTGTTTTTT. Translation: CASTRDSHTGELFF.

This clone showed up just once. This chain connects TRBV3-1 (or the pseudogene TRBV3-2) to TRBJ2-2; maybe TRBD1 (5 bases). The CDR3 totals 16 residues. CDR1 is LGHDT, CDR2 YNNKEL, per germline (reference sequence). V was shortened by 0 bases and J by 6 bases, with 14 bases between the two germline ends. This chain's CDR3 is CASSQEGAGSAGELFF. Written as DNA, the CDR3 is TGTGCCAGCAGCCAAGAAGGGGCAGGGTCGGCCGGGGAGCTGTTTTTT.

The chain uses TRBV12-3 or TRBV12-4 and TRBJ2-7; D possibly corresponds to TRBD1 (6 bases). The germline V and J ends were trimmed by 6 bases and 3 bases, with 12 bases remaining between them. The CDR3 is 13 residues long. The CDR3 nucleotides read TGTGCCAGCAGCCTACAGGGTCGCTACGAGCAGTACTTC. Translating it yields CASSLQGRYEQYF.

The chain carries TRBV21-1 and TRBJ1-6; TRBD1 is the table's D call and was not checked against the DNA. TRBV21-1 is shown as a pseudogene. This CDR3 spans 19 amino acids. This CDR3 reads CASSKVAGTGLYYNSPLHF. CDR3 DNA sequence: TGTGCCAGCAGCAAAGTTGCCGGGACAGGGTTGTACTATAATTCACCCCTCCACTTT.

V is TRBV10-2 and J is TRBJ2-1; D is unclear. The germline gives CDR1 WSHSY, CDR2 SAAADI. V gave up 3 bases and J gave up 1 base, with 4 bases separating them. This CDR3 spans 13 amino acids. The CDR3 region has the DNA TGCGCCAGCAGTGAACTATCCTACAATGAGCAGTTCTTC. This gives the protein CASSELSYNEQFF.

V is TRBV6-1 and J is TRBJ2-7, with D possibly being TRBD1 (6 bases). CDR1 and CDR2 (germline): MNHNS, SASEGT. V lost 3 bases and J lost 7, with 16 bases in between. This CDR3 is built from 14 residues. The CDR3 reads CASSDGTNHWEQYF. CDR3 DNA: TGTGCCAGCAGTGATGGGACAAACCATTGGGAGCAGTACTTC.

The chain joins TRBV25-1 to TRBJ2-5; a possible D gene is TRBD1 (5 bases). The germline V and J ends were trimmed by 10 bases and 4 bases, with 25 bases remaining between them. The CDR3 spans 16 residues. Germline V gives CDR1 MGHDK, CDR2 SYGVNS. CDR3 sequence reads: CATSPPRQGLGETQYF. CDR3 DNA: TGTGCCACCTCACCGCCGAGGCAGGGCTTGGGAGAGACCCAGTACTTC.

The CDR3 DNA reads as TGTGCCACGTCCCGGGGGGGATATGATACGCAGTATTTT. It translates to CATSRGGYDTQYF. This sequence joins TRBV9 and TRBJ2-3; 8 bases agree with TRBD2. Losses at the gene ends were 9 bases for V and 6 bases for J; bases not matched to a gene: 9. The germline V gene has CDR1 SGDLS and CDR2 YYNGEE. This CDR3 is built from 13 residues. Full variable domain (rest looked up from reference TRBV9 and TRBJ2-3): DSGVTQTPKHLITATGQRVTLRCSPRSGDLSVYWYQQSLDQGLQFLIQYYNGEERAKGNILERFSAQQFPDLHSELNLSSLELGDSALYFCATSRGGYDTQYFGPGTRLTVL.

J is TRBJ2-7 and V is TRBV7-9; 8 nucleotides line up with TRBD2. Germline CDR1 reads SEHNR; CDR2 reads FQNEAQ (reference sequence). V was pared by 8 bases and J by 4 bases, with 7 bases of the junction left unmatched. The CDR3 spans 13 residues. CDR3 sequence (DNA): TGTGCCAGCTCGGGAGCGGGAGTATACGAGCAGTACTTC. The encoded protein is CASSGAGVYEQYF.

Here the CDR3 reads CASRTGKAENTEAFF. Written as DNA, the CDR3 is TGCGCCAGCAGAACCGGGAAAGCGGAGAACACTGAAGCTTTCTTT. The chain uses TRBV5-1 and TRBJ1-1; D unresolved. This CDR3 contains 15 residues. Germline V CDR1 and CDR2: SGHRS, YFSETQ. Trimming pared 5 bases from V and 1 base from J, leaving 15 bases between.